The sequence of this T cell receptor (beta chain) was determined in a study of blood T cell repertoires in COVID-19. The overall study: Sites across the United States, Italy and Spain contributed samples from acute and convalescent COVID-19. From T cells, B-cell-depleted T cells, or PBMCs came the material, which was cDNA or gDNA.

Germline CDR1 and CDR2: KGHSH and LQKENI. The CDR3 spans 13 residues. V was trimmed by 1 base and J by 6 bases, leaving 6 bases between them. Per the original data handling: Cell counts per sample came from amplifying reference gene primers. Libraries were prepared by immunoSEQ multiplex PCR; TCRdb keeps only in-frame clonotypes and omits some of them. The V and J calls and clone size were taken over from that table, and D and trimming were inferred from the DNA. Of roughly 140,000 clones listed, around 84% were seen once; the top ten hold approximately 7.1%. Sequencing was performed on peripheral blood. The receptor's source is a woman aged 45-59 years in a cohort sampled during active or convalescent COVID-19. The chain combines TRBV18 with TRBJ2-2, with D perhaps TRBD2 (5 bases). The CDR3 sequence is CASSPQDSGELFF. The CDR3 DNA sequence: TGTGCCAGCTCACCACAGGACTCCGGGGAGCTGTTTTTT.